The source of this TCR beta chain is a study of control samples from healthy donors and cancer patients. The repertoire was sequenced with immunoSEQ multiplex PCR; TCRdb's copy has only in-frame clones and lacks some. The sample records about 51,000 clones, 88% being singletons. Source material: PBMCs. The sequence came from a man in his fifties or sixties with head and neck cancer.

The CDR3 DNA follows: TGCGCCAGCAGCCAAGGGAATCAGCCCCAGCATTTT. As protein: CASSQGNQPQHF. The chain couples TRBV4-1 to TRBJ1-5; D is undetermined. The CDR3 length is 12 residues. Germline lookup yields CDR1 MGHRA and CDR2 YSYEKL. V was pared by 1 base and J by 4 bases, with 2 bases between.